This T cell receptor beta chain was captured in a study of CD8+CD57+ T cells in acquired aplastic anemia (dated by TCRdb to 2016 to 2019). Study-wide context: On average, sorted CD4+ and CD8+ cells yielded roughly 3.4 ug of extracted DNA, with a range of roughly 0.17 to 30 ug. A CD8+CD57+ expansion meant a frequency higher than the mean frequency seen in healthy subjects.

What the authors observed across the whole study: Nearly 30 CD8+ CDR3 sequences were found in both patients and controls but appeared to be highly expressed in patients and within the immunodominant clones of the patients. Patients and healthy controls showed no significant difference in CD8+ Simpson's diversity (P=0.060).

Genomic DNA was used as template for profiling of TCR beta VDJ combinations and CDR3 sequences. An Illumina HiSeq 2000 was used for TCR repertoire sequencing. As for the original processing: TRBV/TRBJ rearrangement plots, CDR3 size and DJ length profiles, and Simpson's diversity index were used to evaluate the repertoires. The immunodominant clone was defined as the most abundant DNA sequence in deep sequencing data. CDR3 amino acid sequences were checked for sharing across subjects and were also compared against the VDJdb database and published repertoires. TCRdb trimmed public reads at Q25 via fastp, called clones via MiXCR and kept in-frame beta chains. Records with the same CDR3 protein are collapsed into one entry carrying the most frequent genes and DNA. TCRdb, rather than the study authors, made the V and J calls. Recorded for this sample are about 40,000 distinct CDR3 sequences; over 55% of them occurred a single time. 59% of the sample is in the top ten clones.

Flow cytometry had shown CD8+CD57+ cell expansion in the patients selected for sequencing. Every patient had a diagnosis of severe acquired aplastic anemia based on International Study of Aplastic Anemia and Agranulocytosis and Camitta criteria. No therapy had been received by the patients at the time of blood sampling. The study deep-sequenced TCR repertoires of sorted CD4+ and CD8+ blood T cells from severe aplastic anemia patients and healthy subjects. Patients were enrolled in the USA under clinicaltrials.gov protocols 00001620, 01623167, 00001397, 00071045, 00081523 and 00961064. Ficoll-Paque density gradient centrifugation was used to isolate peripheral blood mononuclear cells. Before DNA extraction, CD4+ and CD8+ T cells were sorted by FACS or by magnetic beads. About this clonotype: It lacks a known antigen. No clone much larger than this one lies a single base away; base qualities are absent.

Sequencing was carried out using sorted CD4+, CD8+, or CD8+CD57+ T cells (not recorded which) from PBMCs. The receptor was derived from a human donor with aplastic anemia.

The sequenced DNA: TGTGCCAGTAGTGCCGGACTAGCGGGGAAGAATGAGCAGTTCTTC. Translation gives CASSAGLAGKNEQFF. This receptor chain uses TRBV19 and TRBJ2-1; 12 bases in between match TRBD2. Relative to germline, V is missing 5 bases and J is missing 7 bases, with 6 bases of the junction outside any gene match. The CDR3 goes from the cysteine to the phenylalanine over 15 residues. The sequence is cut down to CDR3 DNA, 45 bases in frame from base 1. CDR1 and CDR2, looked up from the germline V gene (reference sequence), are LNHDA and SQIVND.